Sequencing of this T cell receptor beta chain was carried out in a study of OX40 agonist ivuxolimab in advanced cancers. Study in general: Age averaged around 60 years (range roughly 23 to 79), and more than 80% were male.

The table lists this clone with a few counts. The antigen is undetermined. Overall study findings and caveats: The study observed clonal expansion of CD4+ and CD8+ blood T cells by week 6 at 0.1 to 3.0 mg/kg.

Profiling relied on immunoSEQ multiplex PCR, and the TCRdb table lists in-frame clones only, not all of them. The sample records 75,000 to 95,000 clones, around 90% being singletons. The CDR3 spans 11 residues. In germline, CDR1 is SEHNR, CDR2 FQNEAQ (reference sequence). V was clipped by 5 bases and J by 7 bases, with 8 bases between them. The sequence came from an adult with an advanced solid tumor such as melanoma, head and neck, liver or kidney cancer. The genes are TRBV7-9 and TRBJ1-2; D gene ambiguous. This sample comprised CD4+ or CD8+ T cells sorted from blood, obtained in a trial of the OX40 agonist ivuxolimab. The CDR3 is CASSPGVGYTF. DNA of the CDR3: TGTGCCAGCAGCCCCGGGGTTGGCTACACCTTC. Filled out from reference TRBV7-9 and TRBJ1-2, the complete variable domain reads DTGVSQNPRHKITKRGQNVTFRCDPISEHNRLYWYRQTLGQGPEFLTYFQNEAQLEKSRLLSDRFSAERPKGSFSTLEIQRTEQGDSAMYLCASSPGVGYTFGSGTRLTVV.